The T cell receptor beta chain under discussion was sequenced for a study of CD8 T cells in Susac syndrome. Negative isolation was used for CD8+ and CD4+ T cells and FACS enrichment for TEMRA cells. RNA totalling roughly 0.45 to 1 ug underwent reverse transcription with random hexamers. Amplification of TCR beta CDR3 by immunoSEQ multiplex PCR spanned 54 Vbeta and 13 Jbeta. TCRdb fed the immunoSEQ multiplex PCR reads into MiXCR, producing one record per CDR3 protein. The table lists 150,000 to 200,000 distinct CDR3 sequences, around 94% of them singletons, with about 0.089% in the top ten. CDR1 and CDR2 (germline): MNHNS, SASEGT. Trimming took 3 bases from V and 7 from J, leaving 9 bases between them. CDR3 length equals 13 residues.

This chain links TRBV6-1 with TRBJ2-2; TRBD1 might be the D (6 bases). The receptor was isolated from a human donor with multiple sclerosis. Sequences were obtained from CD4+ T cells from PBMCs. CDR3 sequence: CASSDAGVGELFF. CDR3 DNA sequence: TGTGCCAGCAGTGACGCAGGGGTCGGGGAGCTGTTTTTT.